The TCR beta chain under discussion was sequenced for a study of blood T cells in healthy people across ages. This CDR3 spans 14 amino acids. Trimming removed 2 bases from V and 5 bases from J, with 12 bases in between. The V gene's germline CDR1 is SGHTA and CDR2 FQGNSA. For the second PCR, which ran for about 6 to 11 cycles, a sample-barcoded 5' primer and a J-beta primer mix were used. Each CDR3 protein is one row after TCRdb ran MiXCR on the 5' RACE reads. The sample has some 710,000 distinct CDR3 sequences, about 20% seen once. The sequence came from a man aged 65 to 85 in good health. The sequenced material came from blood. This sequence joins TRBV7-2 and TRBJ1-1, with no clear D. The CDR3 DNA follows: TGTGCCAGCAGCTTACAGGTATTGAGTACTGAAGCTTTCTTT. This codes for CASSLQVLSTEAFF.